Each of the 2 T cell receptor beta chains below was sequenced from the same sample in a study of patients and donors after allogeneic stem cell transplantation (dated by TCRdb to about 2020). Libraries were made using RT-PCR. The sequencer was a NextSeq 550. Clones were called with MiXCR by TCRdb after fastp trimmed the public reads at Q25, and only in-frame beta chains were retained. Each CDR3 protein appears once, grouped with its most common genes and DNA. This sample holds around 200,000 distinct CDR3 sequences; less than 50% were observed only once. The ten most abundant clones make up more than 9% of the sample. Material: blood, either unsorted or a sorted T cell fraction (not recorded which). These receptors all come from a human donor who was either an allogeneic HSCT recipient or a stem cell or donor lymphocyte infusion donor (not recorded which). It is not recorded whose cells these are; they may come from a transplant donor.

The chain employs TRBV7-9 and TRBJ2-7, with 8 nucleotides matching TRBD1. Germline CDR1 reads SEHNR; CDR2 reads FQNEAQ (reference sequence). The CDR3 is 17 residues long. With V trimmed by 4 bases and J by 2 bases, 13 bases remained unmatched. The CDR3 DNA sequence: TGTGCCAGCAGCTCCTTCCAGCCTAAGACAGGGGCCTACGAGCAGTACTTC. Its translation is CASSSFQPKTGAYEQYF.

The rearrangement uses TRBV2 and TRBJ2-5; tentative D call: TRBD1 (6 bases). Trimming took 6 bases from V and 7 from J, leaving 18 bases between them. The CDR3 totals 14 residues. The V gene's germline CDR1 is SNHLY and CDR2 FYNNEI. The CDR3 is CASSTRQAWGTQYF. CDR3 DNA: TGTGCCAGCAGCACCAGACAGGCTTGGGGGACCCAGTACTTC.